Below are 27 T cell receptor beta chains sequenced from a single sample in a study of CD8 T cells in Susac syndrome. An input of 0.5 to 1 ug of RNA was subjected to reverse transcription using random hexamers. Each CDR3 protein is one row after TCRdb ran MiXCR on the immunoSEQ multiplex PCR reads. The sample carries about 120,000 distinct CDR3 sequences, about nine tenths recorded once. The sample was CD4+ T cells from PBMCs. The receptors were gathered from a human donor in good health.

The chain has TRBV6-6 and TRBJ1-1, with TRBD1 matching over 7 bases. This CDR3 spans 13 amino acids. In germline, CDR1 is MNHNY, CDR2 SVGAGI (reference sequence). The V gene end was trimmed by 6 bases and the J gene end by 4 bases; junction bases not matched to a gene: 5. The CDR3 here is CASSPDRVTEAFF. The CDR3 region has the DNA TGTGCCAGCAGCCCCGACAGGGTCACTGAAGCTTTCTTT.

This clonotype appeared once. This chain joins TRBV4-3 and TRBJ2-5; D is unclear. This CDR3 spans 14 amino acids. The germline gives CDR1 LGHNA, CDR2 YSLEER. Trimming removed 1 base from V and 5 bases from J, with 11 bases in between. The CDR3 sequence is CASSQALPAETQYF. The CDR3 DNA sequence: TGCGCCAGCAGCCAAGCCCTTCCGGCGGAGACCCAGTACTTC.

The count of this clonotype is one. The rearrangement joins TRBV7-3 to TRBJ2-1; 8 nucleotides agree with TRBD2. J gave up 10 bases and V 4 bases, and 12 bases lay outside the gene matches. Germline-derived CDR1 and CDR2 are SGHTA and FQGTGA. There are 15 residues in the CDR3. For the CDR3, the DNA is TGTGCCAGCAGCTCCCTCCCCGGGGGGGCCGAGGAGCAGTTCTTC. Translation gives CASSSLPGGAEEQFF. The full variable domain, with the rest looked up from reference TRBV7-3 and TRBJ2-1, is GAGVSQTPSNKVTEKGKYVELRCDPISGHTALYWYRQSLGQGPEFLIYFQGTGAADDSGLPNDRFFAVRPEGSVSTLKIQRTERGDSAVYLCASSSLPGGAEEQFFGPGTRLTVL.

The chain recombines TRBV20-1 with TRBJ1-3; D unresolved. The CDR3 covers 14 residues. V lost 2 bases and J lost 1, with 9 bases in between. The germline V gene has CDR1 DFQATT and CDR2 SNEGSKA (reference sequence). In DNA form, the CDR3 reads TGCAGTGCTAGAAAAAGGTCGTCTGGAAACACCATATATTTT. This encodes CSARKRSSGNTIYF.

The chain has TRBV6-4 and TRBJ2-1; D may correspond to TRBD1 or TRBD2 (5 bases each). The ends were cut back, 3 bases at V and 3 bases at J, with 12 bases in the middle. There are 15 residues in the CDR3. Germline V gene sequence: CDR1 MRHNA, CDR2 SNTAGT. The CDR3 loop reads CASSDSGTYYNEQFF. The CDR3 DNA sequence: TGTGCCAGCAGTGATTCCGGGACCTACTACAATGAGCAGTTCTTC.

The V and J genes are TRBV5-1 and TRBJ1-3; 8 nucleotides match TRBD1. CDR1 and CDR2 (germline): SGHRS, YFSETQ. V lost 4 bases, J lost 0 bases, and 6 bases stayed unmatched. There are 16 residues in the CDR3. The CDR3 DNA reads TGCGCCAGCAGCGAAAGGACAGGGATCTCTGGAAACACCATATATTTT. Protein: CASSERTGISGNTIYF.

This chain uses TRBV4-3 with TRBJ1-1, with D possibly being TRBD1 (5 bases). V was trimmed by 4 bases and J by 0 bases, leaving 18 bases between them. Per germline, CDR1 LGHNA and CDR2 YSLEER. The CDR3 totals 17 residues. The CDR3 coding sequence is TGCGCCAGCAGCCCCTCGGGTCTCGGGACCTTGAACACTGAAGCTTTCTTT. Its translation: CASSPSGLGTLNTEAFF.

The DNA of the CDR3 is TGCAGTGCTAGAGATTTCCGGACAGGGAGCTATGGCTACACCTTC. Translated: CSARDFRTGSYGYTF. The chain uses TRBV20-1 and TRBJ1-2, with 8 bases aligning to TRBD1. This CDR3 region has 15 residues. With V trimmed by 0 bases and J by 4 bases, 7 bases remained unmatched. CDR1 and CDR2 (germline): DFQATT, SNEGSKA (reference sequence).

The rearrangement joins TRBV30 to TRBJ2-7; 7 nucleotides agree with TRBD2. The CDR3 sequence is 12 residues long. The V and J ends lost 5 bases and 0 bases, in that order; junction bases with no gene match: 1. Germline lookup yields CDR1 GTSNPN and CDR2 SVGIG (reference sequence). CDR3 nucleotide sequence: TGTGCCTGGGGCGGGAGCTCCTACGAGCAGTACTTC. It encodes CAWGGSSYEQYF.

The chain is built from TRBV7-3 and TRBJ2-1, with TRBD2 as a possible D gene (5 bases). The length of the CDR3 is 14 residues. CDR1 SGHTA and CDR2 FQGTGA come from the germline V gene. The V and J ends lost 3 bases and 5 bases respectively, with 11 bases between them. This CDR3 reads CASSFAPGNNEQFF. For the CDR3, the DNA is TGTGCCAGCAGCTTCGCACCGGGAAACAATGAGCAGTTCTTC.

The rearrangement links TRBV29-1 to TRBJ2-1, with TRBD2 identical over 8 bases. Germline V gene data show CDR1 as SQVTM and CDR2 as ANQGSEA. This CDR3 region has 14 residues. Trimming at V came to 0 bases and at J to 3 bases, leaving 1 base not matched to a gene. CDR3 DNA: TGCAGCGTTGAAGAAAGCGGGAGCTACAATGAGCAGTTCTTC. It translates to CSVEESGSYNEQFF.

CDR3 region: CSAIPRVTDTQYF. CDR3 DNA sequence: TGCAGTGCTATCCCCCGGGTTACAGATACGCAGTATTTT. The chain employs TRBV20-1 and TRBJ2-3; D unclear. The CDR3 is made up of 13 amino acids. Trimming removed 4 bases at V and 3 bases at J, with 11 bases between. Germline CDR1 and CDR2: DFQATT and SNEGSKA (reference sequence).

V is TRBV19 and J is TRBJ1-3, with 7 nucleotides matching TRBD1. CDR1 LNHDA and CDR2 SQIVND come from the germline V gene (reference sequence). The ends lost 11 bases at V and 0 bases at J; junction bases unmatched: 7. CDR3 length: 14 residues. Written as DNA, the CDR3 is TGTGCCGCCCGGGGACAGCACTCTGGAAACACCATATATTTT. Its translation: CAARGQHSGNTIYF.

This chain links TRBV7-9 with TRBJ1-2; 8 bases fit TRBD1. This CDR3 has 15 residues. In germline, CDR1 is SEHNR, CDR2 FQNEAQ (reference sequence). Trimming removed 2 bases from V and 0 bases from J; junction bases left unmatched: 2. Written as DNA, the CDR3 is TGTGCCAGCAGCTTAATGGGACAGGCTAACTATGGCTACACCTTC. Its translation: CASSLMGQANYGYTF.

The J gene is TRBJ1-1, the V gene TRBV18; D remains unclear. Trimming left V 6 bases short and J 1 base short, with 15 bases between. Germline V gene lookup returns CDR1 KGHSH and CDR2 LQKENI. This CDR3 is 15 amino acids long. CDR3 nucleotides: TGTGCCAGCTCCCCTACCATGGACTCGAACACTGAAGCTTTCTTT. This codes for CASSPTMDSNTEAFF.

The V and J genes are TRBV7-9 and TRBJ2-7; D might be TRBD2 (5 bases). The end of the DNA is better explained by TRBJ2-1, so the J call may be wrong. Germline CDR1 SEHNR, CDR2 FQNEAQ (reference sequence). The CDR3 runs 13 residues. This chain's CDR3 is CASNLADSYEQFF. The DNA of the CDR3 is TGTGCCAGTAACCTAGCAGACTCCTACGAGCAGTTCTTC.

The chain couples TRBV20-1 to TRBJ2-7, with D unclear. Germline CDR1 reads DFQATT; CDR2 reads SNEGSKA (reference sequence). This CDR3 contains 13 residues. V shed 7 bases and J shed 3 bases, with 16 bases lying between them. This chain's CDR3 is CSGLGGVYYEQYF. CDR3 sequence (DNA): TGCAGTGGTTTGGGCGGAGTCTACTACGAGCAGTACTTC.

The CDR3 reads CASSLTPDTQYF. The CDR3 bases are TGTGCCAGCAGCTTAACCCCAGATACGCAGTATTTT. The chain links TRBV7-2 to TRBJ2-3; the D is unclear. The CDR3 has 12 amino acids. The V gene's germline CDR1 is SGHTA and CDR2 FQGNSA. Deletions cut 2 bases from V and 4 bases from J, with 4 bases between.

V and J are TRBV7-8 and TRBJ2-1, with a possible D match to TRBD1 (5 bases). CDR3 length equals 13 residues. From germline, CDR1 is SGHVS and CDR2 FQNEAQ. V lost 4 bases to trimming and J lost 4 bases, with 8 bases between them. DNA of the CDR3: TGTGCCAGCAGCTCCAGGGATTACAATGAGCAGTTCTTC. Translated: CASSSRDYNEQFF.

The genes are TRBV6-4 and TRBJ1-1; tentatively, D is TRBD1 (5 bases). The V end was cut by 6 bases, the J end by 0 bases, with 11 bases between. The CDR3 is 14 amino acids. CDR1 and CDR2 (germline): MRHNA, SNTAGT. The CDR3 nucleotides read TGTGCCAGCAGGCGGGACGGGATGAACACTGAAGCTTTCTTT. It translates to CASRRDGMNTEAFF.

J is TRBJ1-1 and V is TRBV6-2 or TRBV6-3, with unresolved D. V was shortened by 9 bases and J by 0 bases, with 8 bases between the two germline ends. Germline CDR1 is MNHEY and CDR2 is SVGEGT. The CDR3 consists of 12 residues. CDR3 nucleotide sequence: TGTGCCAGTTGTCGGATGAACACTGAAGCTTTCTTT. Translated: CASCRMNTEAFF.

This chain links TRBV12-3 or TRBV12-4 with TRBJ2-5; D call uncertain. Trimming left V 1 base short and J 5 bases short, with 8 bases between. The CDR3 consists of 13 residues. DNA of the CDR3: TGTGCCAGCAGTTTAGGAGGCTTCGAGACCCAGTACTTC. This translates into CASSLGGFETQYF.

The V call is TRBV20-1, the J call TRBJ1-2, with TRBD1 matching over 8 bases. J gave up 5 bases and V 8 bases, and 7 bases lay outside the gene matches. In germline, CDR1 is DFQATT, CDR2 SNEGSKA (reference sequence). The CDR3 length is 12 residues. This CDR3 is CSKVGQGYGYTF. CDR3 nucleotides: TGCAGTAAAGTTGGACAGGGTTATGGCTACACCTTC.

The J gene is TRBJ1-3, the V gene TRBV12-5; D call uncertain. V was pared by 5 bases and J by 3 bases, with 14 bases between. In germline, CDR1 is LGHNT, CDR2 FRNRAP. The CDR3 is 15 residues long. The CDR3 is CASGPDAGVGNTIYF. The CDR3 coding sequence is TGTGCTAGTGGTCCCGACGCGGGAGTTGGAAACACCATATATTTT.

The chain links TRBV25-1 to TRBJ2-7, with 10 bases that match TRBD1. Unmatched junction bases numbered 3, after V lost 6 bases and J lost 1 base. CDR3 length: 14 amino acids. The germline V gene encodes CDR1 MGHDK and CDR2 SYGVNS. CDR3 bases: TGTGCCAGCAGCCGGGACAGGGGTTCCTACGAGCAGTACTTC. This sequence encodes CASSRDRGSYEQYF.

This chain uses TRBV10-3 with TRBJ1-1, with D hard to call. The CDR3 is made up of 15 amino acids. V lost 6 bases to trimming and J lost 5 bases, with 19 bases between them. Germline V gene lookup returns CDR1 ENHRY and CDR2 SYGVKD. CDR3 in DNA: TGTGCCATCAGACCAGCCAAAAGTGCGGGGACTGAAGCTTTCTTT. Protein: CAIRPAKSAGTEAFF.

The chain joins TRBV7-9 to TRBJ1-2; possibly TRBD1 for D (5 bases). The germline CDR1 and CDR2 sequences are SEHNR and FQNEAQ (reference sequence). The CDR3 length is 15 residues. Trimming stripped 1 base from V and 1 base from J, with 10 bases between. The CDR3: CASSLVGRNNYGYTF. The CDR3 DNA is TGTGCCAGCAGCTTAGTGGGACGGAATAACTATGGCTACACCTTC.